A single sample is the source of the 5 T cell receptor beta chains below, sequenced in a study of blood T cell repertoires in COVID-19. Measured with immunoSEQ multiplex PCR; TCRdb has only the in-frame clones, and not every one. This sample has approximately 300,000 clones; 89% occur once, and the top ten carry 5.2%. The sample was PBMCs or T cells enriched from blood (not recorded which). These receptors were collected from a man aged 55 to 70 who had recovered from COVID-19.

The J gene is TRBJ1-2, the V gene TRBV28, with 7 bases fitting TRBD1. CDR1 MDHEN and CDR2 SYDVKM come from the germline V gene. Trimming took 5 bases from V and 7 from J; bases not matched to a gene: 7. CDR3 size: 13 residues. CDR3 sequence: CASSLSAGGGYTF. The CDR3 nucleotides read TGTGCCAGCAGTCTCAGTGCAGGGGGTGGCTACACCTTC.

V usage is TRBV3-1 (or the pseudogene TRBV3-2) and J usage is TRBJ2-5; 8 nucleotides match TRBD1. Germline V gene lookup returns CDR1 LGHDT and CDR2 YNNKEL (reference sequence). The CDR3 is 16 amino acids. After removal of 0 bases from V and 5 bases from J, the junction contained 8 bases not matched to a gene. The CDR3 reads CASSQDQTGGRETQYF. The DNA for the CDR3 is TGTGCCAGCAGCCAAGATCAAACAGGGGGGAGGGAGACCCAGTACTTC.

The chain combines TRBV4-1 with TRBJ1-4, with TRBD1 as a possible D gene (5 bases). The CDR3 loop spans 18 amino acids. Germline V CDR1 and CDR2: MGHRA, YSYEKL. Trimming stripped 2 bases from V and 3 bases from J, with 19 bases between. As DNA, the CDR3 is TGCGCCAGCAGCCAAAGCTCTGGTGGGGCACCGGCTAATGAAAAACTGTTTTTT. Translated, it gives CASSQSSGGAPANEKLFF.

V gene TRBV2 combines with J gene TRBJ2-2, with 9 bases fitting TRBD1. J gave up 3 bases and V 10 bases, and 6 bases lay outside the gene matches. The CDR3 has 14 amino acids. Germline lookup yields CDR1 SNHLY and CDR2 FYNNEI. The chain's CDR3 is CAIRQGVDTGELFF. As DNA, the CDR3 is TGTGCCATCCGACAGGGGGTGGACACCGGGGAGCTGTTTTTT.

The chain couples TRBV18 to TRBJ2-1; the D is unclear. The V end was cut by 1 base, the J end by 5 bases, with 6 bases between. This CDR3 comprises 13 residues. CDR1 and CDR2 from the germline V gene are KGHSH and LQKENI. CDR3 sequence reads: CASSPLANNEQFF. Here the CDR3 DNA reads TGTGCCAGCTCACCACTGGCCAACAATGAGCAGTTCTTC.